A selection of T cell receptor beta chains follows, all from one sample in a study of Graves' ophthalmopathy and Graves' hyperthyroidism. MiXCR, applied by TCRdb to the multiplex PCR reads, yields one record per CDR3 protein. This table has some 350,000 distinct CDR3 sequences, 15% to 20% appearing once. The sequenced material came from peripheral blood. Receptors originate from an adult woman with stable Graves' hyperthyroidism. CDR3s include the opening cysteine and the closing phenylalanine or tryptophan. Each record gives: J gene, clone size, D gene, V gene, CDR3 DNA, CDR3 protein. A D gene is named only where the DNA matches it firmly. Clone sizes are given selectively: once, few, many, or a class where the clone is expanded.

>TRBJ1-5|many|TRBD1|TRBV6-1
TGTGCCAGCAGTGTGGGGACAGGGGGCCATCAGCCCCAGCATTTT
CASSVGTGGHQPQHF
>TRBJ2-7|many|-|TRBV20-1
TGCAGTGCTAGAGATCCGACCAGGGGGGACGAGCAGTACTTC
CSARDPTRGDEQYF
>TRBJ1-1|many|TRBD1|TRBV12-3/TRBV12-4
TGTGCCAGCAGTTTAACAGGGGGCCTAACTGAAGCTTTCTTT
CASSLTGGLTEAFF
>TRBJ2-2|-|TRBD2|TRBV7-2
TGTGCCAGCAGCTCGGGACTAGCGGCCGGGGAGCTGTTTTTT
CASSSGLAAGELFF
>TRBJ1-2|few|-|TRBV3-1
TGTGCCAGCAGCCAAGCCCCTGGGGGCGGCTATGGCTACACCTTC
CASSQAPGGGYGYTF
>TRBJ2-7|-|-|TRBV20-1
TGCAGTGCTAGCGCCCGCTCCTACGAGCAGTACTTC
CSASARSYEQYF
>TRBJ2-3|many|-|TRBV7-2
TGTGCCAGCAGCTTACAGTCCACAGATACGCAGTATTTT
CASSLQSTDTQYF
>TRBJ1-1|many|TRBD1|TRBV6-1
TGTGCCAGCAGTCCCAGGACAGGGGGCAACACTGAAGCTTTCTTT
CASSPRTGGNTEAFF
>TRBJ2-1|many|-|TRBV6-5
TGTGCCAGCAGTTACGACTCCTACAATGAGCAGTTCTTC
CASSYDSYNEQFF
>TRBJ2-7|many|-|TRBV28
TGTGCCAGCAGTTTGTCACAGGTTGACTACGAGCAGTACTTC
CASSLSQVDYEQYF
>TRBJ1-1|many|-|TRBV25-1
TGTGCCAGCAGTGACCCCCGTGAGGCTTTCTTT
CASSDPREAFF
>TRBJ1-2|many|-|TRBV28
TGTGCCAGCAGTTTATGGCAAGACTACTATGGCTACACCTTC
CASSLWQDYYGYTF
>TRBJ2-7|-|TRBD2|TRBV6-1
TGTGCCAGCAGTGAACGGAGAGGGGTCCTAGCGGGAGACGAGCAGTACTTC
CASSERRGVLAGDEQYF
>TRBJ2-1|few|TRBD2|TRBV11-1
TGTGCCAGCAGCTTCCCCGGACTAGCGGATACCTACAATGAGAAGTTCTTC
CASSFPGLADTYNEKFF
>TRBJ2-6|many|-|TRBV5-1
TGCGCCAGCAGCTCCGCAGGAATAGGAACCAACGTCCTGACTTTC
CASSSAGIGTNVLTF
>TRBJ1-1|many|-|TRBV12-3/TRBV12-4
TGTGCCAGCAGCCGGGGGGTACAGGGTAAGAACACTGAAGCTTTCTTT
CASSRGVQGKNTEAFF
>TRBJ2-2|many|-|TRBV30
TGTGCCTGGAGTGTAAATCCCGGGGAGCTGTTTTTT
CAWSVNPGELFF
>TRBJ2-5|many|-|TRBV28
TGTGCCAGCAGTTTCCCCCTCGGGGGCGGATTAACTGAGACCCAGTACTTC
CASSFPLGGGLTETQYF
>TRBJ2-5|many|-|TRBV6-1
TGTGCCAGCCCTCCATGGGACGGCCCCCTCCAAGAGACCCAGTACTTC
CASPPWDGPLQETQYF
>TRBJ2-2|-|-|TRBV10-3
TGTGCCATCAGTGAGTCTCCCCGCGGAAGAGGTCTCACCTTGGGATACACCGGGGAGCTGTTTTTT
CAISESPRGRGLTLGYTGELFF
>TRBJ2-7|many|TRBD1|TRBV7-9
TGTGCCAGCAGCCGGGACAGGGAGCAGTACTTC
CASSRDREQYF
>TRBJ2-5|many|-|TRBV7-3
TGTGCCAGCAGCTTAAGAGGGTTGGGGGGAGCAGAGACCCAGTACTTC
CASSLRGLGGAETQYF
>TRBJ1-5|many|-|TRBV28
TGTGCCAGCAGTTTATACAAGCATAGCAATCAGCCCCAGCATTTT
CASSLYKHSNQPQHF
>TRBJ2-7|once|-|TRBV20-1
TGCAGTGCTAGCGGCGGGGCGGCCAGCTCCTACGAGCAGTACTTC
CSASGGAASSYEQYF
>TRBJ2-7|many|TRBD1|TRBV2
TGTGCCAGCAGATGGGACGGACAGGACGAGCAGTACTTC
CASRWDGQDEQYF
>TRBJ2-7|many|TRBD2|TRBV28
TGTGCCAGCAATCAAATCAAGCGGGAGTTATTGTCCTACGAGCAGTACTTC
CASNQIKRELLSYEQYF
>TRBJ2-2|many|TRBD2|TRBV7-2
TGTGCCAGCAGCTCGCGTCCTAGCGGTTCCGGGGAGCTGTTTTTT
CASSSRPSGSGELFF